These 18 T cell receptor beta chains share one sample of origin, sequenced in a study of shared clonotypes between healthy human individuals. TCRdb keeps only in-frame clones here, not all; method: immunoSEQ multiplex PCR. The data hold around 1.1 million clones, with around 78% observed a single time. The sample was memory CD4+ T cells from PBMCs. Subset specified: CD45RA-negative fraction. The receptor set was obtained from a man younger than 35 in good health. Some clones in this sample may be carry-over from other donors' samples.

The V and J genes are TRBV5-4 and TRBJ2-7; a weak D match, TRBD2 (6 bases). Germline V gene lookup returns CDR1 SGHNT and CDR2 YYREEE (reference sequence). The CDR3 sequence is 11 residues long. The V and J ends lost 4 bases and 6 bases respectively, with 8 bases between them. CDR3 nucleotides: TGTGCCAGCAGCCTTAGCGGCGAGCAGTACTTC. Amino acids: CASSLSGEQYF.

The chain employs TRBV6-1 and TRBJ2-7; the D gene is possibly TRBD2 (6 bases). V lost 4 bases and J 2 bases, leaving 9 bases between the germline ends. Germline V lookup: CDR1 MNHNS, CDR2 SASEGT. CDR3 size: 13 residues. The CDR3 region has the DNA TGTGCCAGCAGTGCCCGGGAGCCCTACGAGCAGTACTTC. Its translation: CASSAREPYEQYF.

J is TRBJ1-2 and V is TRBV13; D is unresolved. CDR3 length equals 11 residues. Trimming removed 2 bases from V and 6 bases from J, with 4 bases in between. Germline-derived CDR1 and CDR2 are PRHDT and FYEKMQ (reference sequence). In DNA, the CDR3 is TGTGCCAGCAGCTTATGGGATGGCTACACCTTC. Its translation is CASSLWDGYTF.

The CDR3 here is CASTIAGAREQYF. CDR3 coding DNA: TGTGCCAGCACCATAGCGGGAGCGCGGGAGCAGTACTTC. The chain employs TRBV28 and TRBJ2-7, with 9 positions matching TRBD2. The CDR3 sequence is 13 residues long. Germline loops: CDR1 MDHEN, CDR2 SYDVKM. After removal of 7 bases from V and 7 bases from J, the junction contained 8 bases not matched to a gene.

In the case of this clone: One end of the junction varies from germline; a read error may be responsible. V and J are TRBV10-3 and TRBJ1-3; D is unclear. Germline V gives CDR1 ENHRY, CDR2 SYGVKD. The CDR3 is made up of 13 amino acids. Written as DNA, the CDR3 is TGTGCCATCAGTGAGTCTGAGTCAGCCGACCGTGGCTTT. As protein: CAISESESADRGF.

The CDR3 region is CASSLVAGIAYEQYF. DNA of the CDR3: TGTGCCAGCAGCTTAGTGGCAGGGATAGCCTACGAGCAGTACTTC. The gene calls are TRBV7-8 and TRBJ2-7, with D perhaps matching TRBD1 (5 bases). Per germline, CDR1 SGHVS and CDR2 FQNEAQ. Trimming shortened V by 1 base and J by 2 bases, and 12 bases separated the two germline ends. The CDR3 length is 15 residues.

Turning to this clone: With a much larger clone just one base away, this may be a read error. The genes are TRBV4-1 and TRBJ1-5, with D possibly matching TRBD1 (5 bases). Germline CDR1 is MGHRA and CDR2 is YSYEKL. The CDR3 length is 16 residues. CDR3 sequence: CASGQVGTLPGQPQHF. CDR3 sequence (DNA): TGCGCCAGCGGCCAAGTGGGGACGCTCCCCGGGCAGCCCCAGCATTTT.

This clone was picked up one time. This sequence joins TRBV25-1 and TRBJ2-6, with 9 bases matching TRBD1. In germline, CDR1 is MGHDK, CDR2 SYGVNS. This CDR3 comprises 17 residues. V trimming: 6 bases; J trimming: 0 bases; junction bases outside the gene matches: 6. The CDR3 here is CASSLGTGRSGANVLTF. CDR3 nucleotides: TGTGCCAGCAGCCTAGGGACAGGGCGCTCTGGGGCCAACGTCCTGACTTTC.

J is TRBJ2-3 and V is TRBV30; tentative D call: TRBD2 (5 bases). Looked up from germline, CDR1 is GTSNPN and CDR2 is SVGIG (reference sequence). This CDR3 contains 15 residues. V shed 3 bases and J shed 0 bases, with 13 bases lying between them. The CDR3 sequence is CAWSITSGSTDTQYF. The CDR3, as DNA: TGTGCCTGGAGCATAACTAGTGGGAGCACAGATACGCAGTATTTT.

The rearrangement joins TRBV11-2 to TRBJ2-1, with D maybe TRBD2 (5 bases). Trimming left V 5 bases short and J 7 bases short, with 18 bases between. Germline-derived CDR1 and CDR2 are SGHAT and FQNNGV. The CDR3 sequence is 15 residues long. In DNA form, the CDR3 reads TGTGCCAGCAGCCTAAATCCGGGAATTGGTAATGAGCAGTTCTTC. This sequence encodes CASSLNPGIGNEQFF. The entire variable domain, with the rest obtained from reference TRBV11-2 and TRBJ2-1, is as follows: EAGVAQSPRYKIIEKRQSVAFWCNPISGHATLYWYQQILGQGPKLLIQFQNNGVVDDSQLPKDRFSAERLKGVDSTLKIQPAKLEDSAVYLCASSLNPGIGNEQFFGPGTRLTVL.

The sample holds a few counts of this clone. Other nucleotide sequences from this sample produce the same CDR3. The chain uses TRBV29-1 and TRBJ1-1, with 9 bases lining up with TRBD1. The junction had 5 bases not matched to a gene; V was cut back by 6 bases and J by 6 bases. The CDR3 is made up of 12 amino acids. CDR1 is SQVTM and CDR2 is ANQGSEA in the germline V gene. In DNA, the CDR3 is TGCAGCGTAGGACAGGGGTTTGCTGAAGCTTTCTTT. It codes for CSVGQGFAEAFF. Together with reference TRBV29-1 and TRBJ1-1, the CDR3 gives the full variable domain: SAVISQKPSRDICQRGTSLTIQCQVDSQVTMMFWYRQQPGQSLTLIATANQGSEATYESGFVIDKFPISRPNLTFSTLTVSNMSPEDSSIYLCSVGQGFAEAFFGQGTRLTVV.

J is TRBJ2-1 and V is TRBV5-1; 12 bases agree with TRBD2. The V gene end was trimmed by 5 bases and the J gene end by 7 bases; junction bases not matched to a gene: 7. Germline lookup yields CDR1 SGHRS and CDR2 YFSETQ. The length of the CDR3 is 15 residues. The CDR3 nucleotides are TGCGCCAGCAGATTGACTAGCGGGAGTATGAATGAGCAGTTCTTC. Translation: CASRLTSGSMNEQFF.

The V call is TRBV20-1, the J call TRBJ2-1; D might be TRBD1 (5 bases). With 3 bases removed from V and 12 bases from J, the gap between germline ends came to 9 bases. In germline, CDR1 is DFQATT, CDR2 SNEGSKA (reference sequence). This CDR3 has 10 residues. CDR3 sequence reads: CSARGLAQFF. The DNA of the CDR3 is TGCAGTGCTAGGGGGCTGGCGCAGTTCTTC.

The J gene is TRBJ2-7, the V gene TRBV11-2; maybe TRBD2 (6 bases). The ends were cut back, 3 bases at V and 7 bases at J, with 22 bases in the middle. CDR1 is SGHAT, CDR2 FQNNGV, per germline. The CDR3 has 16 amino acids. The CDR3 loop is CASSLGTRAGYEEQYF. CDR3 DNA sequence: TGTGCCAGCAGCTTGGGTACTAGGGCGGGATACGAAGAGCAGTACTTC.

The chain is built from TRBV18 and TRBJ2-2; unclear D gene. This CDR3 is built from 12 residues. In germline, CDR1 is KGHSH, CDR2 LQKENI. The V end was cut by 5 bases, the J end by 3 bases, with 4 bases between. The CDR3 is CASSGDTGELFF. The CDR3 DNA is TGTGCCAGCTCAGGGGACACCGGGGAGCTGTTTTTT.

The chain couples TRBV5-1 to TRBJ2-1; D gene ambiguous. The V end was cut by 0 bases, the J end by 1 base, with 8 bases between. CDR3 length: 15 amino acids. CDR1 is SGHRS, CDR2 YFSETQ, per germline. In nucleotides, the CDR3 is TGCGCCAGCAGCTTGGCTGCGGTTTCCTACAATGAGCAGTTCTTC. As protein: CASSLAAVSYNEQFF.

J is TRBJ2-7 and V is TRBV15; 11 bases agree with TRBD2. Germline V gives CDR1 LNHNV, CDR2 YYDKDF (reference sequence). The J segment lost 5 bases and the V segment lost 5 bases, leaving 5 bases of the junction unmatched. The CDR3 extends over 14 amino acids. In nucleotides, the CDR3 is TGTGCCACCAGCGGGCTAGCGGGAGGCCACGAGCAGTACTTC. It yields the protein CATSGLAGGHEQYF. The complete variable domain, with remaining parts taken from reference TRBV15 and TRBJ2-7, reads DAMVIQNPRYQVTQFGKPVTLSCSQTLNHNVMYWYQQKSSQAPKLLFHYYDKDFNNEADTPDNFQSRRPNTSFCFLDIRSPGLGDTAMYLCATSGLAGGHEQYFGPGTRLTVT.

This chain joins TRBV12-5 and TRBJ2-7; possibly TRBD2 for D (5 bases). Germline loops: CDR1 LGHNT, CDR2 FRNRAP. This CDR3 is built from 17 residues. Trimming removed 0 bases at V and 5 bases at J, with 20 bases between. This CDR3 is CASGLVRRTERDNEQYF. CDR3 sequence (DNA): TGTGCTAGTGGTTTGGTACGGCGGACTGAGAGGGATAACGAGCAGTACTTC.